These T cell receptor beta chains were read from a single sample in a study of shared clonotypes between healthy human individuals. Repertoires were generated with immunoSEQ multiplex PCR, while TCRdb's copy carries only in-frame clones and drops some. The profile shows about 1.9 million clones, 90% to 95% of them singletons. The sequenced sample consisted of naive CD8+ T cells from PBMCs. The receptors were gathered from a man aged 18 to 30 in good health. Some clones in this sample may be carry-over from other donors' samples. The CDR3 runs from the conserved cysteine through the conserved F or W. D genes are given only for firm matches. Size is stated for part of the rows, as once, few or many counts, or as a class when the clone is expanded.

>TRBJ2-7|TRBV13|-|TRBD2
CASSFSSGRARYEQYF
TGTGCCAGCAGCTTCTCTAGCGGGAGGGCCCGGTACGAGCAGTACTTC
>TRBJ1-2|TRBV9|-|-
CASSNTPDYGYTF
TGTGCCAGCAGTAATACCCCGGACTATGGCTACACCTTC
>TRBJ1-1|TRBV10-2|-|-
CASSDSGLNTEAFF
TGCGCCAGCAGTGATTCAGGGTTGAACACTGAAGCTTTCTTT
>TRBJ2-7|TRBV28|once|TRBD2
CASSLSGSFSYEQYF
TGTGCCAGCAGTCTCAGCGGGAGCTTCTCCTACGAGCAGTACTTC
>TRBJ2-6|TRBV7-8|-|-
CASSLQDGSGANVLTF
TGTGCCAGCAGCTTACAGGACGGCTCTGGGGCCAACGTCCTGACTTTC
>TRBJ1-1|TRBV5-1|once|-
CASSLVSFQTEAFF
TGCGCCAGCAGCTTGGTATCCTTTCAAACTGAAGCTTTCTTT
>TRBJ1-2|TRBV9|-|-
CASSVSTSNYGYTF
TGTGCCAGCAGCGTATCCACCTCTAACTATGGCTACACCTTC
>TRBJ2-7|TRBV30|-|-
CAWRQRYEQYF
TGTGCCTGGAGACAGCGCTACGAGCAGTACTTC
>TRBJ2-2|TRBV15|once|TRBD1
CATSRRQGAGELFF
TGTGCCACCAGCAGGCGACAGGGGGCCGGGGAGCTGTTTTTT
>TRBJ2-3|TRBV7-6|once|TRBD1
CASSLSVTGGEGATDTQYF
TGTGCCAGCAGCTTATCTGTGACAGGGGGCGAGGGGGCCACAGATACGCAGTATTTT
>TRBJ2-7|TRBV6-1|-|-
CASSEEGRTEQYF
TGTGCCAGCAGTGAAGAGGGACGGACAGAGCAGTACTTC
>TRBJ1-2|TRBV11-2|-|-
CASSFMAGAMPPYGYTF
TGTGCCAGCAGCTTCATGGCAGGTGCTATGCCCCCCTATGGCTACACCTTC
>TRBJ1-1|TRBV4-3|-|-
CASSPWRGYTEAFF
TGCGCCAGCAGCCCCTGGAGAGGGTACACTGAAGCTTTCTTT
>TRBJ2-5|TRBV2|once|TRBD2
CASGTTSEEETQYF
TGTGCCAGTGGAACGACTAGCGAGGAAGAGACCCAGTACTTC
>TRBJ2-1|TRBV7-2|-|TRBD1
CASSRDRGRVNEQFF
TGTGCCAGCAGCAGAGACAGGGGAAGGGTCAATGAGCAGTTCTTC
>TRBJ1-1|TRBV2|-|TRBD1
CASSGDSPEAFF
TGTGCCAGCAGTGGGGACAGCCCTGAAGCTTTCTTT
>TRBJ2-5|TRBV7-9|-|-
CASSFGLQETQYF
TGTGCCAGCAGCTTTGGTCTCCAAGAGACCCAGTACTTC
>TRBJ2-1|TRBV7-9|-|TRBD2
CASSQLAGRNEQFF
TGTGCCAGCAGCCAACTAGCGGGAAGGAATGAGCAGTTCTTC
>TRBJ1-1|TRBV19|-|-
CASAREGVTEAFF
TGTGCCAGTGCGAGAGAGGGAGTCACTGAAGCTTTCTTT
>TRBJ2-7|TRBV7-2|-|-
CASSSGAISIYEQYF
TGTGCCAGCAGCTCAGGAGCCATATCCATCTACGAGCAGTACTTC
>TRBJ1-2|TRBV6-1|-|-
CASLGKQGSNYGYTF
TGTGCCAGCCTAGGGAAACAGGGTTCTAACTATGGCTACACCTTC
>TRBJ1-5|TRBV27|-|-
CASGLGWPQHF
TGTGCCAGCGGTCTCGGGTGGCCCCAGCATTTT
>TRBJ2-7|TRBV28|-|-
CASLPAGSAYEQYF
TGTGCCAGCCTCCCGGCAGGCTCGGCCTACGAGCAGTACTTC
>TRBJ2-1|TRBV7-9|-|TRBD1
CASSAGQGANEQFF
TGTGCCAGCAGCGCCGGGCAGGGGGCAAATGAGCAGTTCTTC
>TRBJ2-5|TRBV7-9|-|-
CASSFSPTQETQYF
TGTGCCAGCAGCTTTTCCCCAACCCAAGAGACCCAGTACTTC
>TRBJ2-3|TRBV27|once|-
CASSLSTGLSDTQYF
TGTGCCAGCAGTTTATCTACAGGGCTTTCAGATACGCAGTATTTT
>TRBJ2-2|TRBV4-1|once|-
CASSPTANTGELFF
TGCGCCAGCAGCCCCACCGCGAACACCGGGGAGCTGTTTTTT
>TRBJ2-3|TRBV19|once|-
CASSKSPMRGLNTDTQYF
TGTGCCAGTAGTAAAAGCCCAATGCGGGGACTCAACACAGATACGCAGTATTTT
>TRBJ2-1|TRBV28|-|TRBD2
CASSDRNHPGLKGDEQFF
TGTGCCAGCAGCGACCGAAATCACCCGGGACTAAAGGGCGATGAGCAGTTCTTC
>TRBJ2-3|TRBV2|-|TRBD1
CASSDRTGGGDTQYF
TGTGCCAGCAGTGATCGGACAGGGGGTGGAGATACGCAGTATTTT